This TCR beta chain was captured in a study of regulatory T cells in long-lasting Graves disease. About the research overall: A definition of persistent Graves' disease required over 5 years of antithyroid drugs plus positive TSH receptor antibodies.

Sample time point: persistent/refractory GD, antithyroid drugs over 5 years with positive TRAb. RNA extracted from PBMCs served as the sequencing template. Arm-PCR of CDR3 regions and iRepertoire HTBI primers were the basis on which TCR beta libraries were built. TCRdb independently ran MiXCR on the multiplex PCR reads; one entry per CDR3 protein. The sample consists of a few hundred thousand distinct CDR3 sequences, about a fifth of them appearing once. With V trimmed by 4 bases and J by 4 bases, 8 bases remained unmatched. Germline V gives CDR1 SEHNR, CDR2 FQNEAQ (reference sequence). The CDR3 is made up of 15 amino acids. Study-level findings and limits: Gene preferences differed: TRBV28, TRBJ1-2, TRBJ2-5 in persistent cases.

As concerns this clonotype: Its antigen is not known.

The chain employs TRBV7-9 and TRBJ1-2, with 8 bases matching TRBD1. The sequenced sample was peripheral blood mononuclear cells (PBMCs), obtained when the disease was refractory, from a patient treated with antithyroid drugs. This sequence was found in a female donor with Graves disease. The CDR3 nucleotides are TGTGCCAGCAGCTCACCCGGACAGGGCTTCTATGGCTACACCTTC. Protein: CASSSPGQGFYGYTF.